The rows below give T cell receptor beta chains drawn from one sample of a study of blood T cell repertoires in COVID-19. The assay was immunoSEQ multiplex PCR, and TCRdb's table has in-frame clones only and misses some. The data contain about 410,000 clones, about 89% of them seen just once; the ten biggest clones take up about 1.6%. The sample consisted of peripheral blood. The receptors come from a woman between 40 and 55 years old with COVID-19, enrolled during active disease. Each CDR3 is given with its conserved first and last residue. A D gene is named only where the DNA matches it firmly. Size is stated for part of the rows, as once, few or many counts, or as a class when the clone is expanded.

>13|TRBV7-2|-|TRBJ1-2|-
CASSLGRGNGYTF
TGTGCCAGCAGCTTAGGGAGGGGAAATGGCTACACCTTC
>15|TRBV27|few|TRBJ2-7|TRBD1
CASSLSSGGGREQYF
TGTGCCAGCAGTTTAAGTTCAGGGGGCGGTAGGGAGCAGTACTTC
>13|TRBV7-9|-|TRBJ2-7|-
CASSPDYRVEQYF
TGTGCCAGCAGCCCCGACTACAGGGTCGAGCAGTACTTC
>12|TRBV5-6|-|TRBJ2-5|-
CASTDYQETQYF
TGTGCCAGCACGGACTACCAAGAGACCCAGTACTTC
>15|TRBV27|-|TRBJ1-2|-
CASSYTRPEIYGYTF
TGTGCCAGCAGTTATACCCGTCCTGAGATTTATGGCTACACCTTC
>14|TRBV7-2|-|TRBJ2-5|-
CASSFWEGGETQYF
TGTGCCAGCAGCTTCTGGGAAGGCGGGGAGACCCAGTACTTC
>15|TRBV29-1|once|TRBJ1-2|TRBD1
CSVPDRDRGTNGYTF
TGCAGCGTTCCCGACCGGGACAGAGGCACGAATGGCTACACCTTC
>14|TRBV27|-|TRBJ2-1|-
CASSSRSIMDEQFF
TGTGCCAGCAGTTCCCGGAGCATTATGGATGAGCAGTTCTTC
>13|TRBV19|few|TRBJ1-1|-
CASSRGQNTEAFF
TGTGCCAGTAGTAGGGGACAGAACACTGAAGCTTTCTTT
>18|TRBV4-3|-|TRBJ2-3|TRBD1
CASSQEWNRGLSSDTQYF
TGCGCCAGCAGCCAAGAATGGAACAGGGGTCTTTCGTCGGATACGCAGTATTTT
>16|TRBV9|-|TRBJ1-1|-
CASSTGVGGRSTEAFF
TGTGCCAGCAGCACCGGGGTGGGGGGGCGTAGCACTGAAGCTTTCTTT
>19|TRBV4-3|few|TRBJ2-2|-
CASSQDPPSTGSNTGELFF
TGCGCCAGCAGCCAAGATCCCCCTTCGACAGGATCGAACACCGGGGAGCTGTTTTTT
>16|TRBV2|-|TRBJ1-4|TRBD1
CASRKTGGVFDEKLFF
TGTGCCAGCAGAAAGACAGGGGGCGTTTTTGATGAAAAACTGTTTTTT
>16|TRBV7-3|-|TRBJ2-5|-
CASSSSKDRFQETQYF
TGTGCCAGCAGCTCCTCAAAGGACAGATTCCAAGAGACCCAGTACTTC
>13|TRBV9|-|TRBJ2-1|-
CASSVHSDNEQFF
TGTGCCAGCAGCGTGCACAGTGACAATGAGCAGTTCTTC
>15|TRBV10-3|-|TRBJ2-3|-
CAISDPGWRTDTQYF
TGTGCCATCAGTGACCCAGGGTGGCGCACAGATACGCAGTATTTT
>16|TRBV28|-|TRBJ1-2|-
CASSLLGTFPFYGYTF
TGTGCCAGCAGTTTATTGGGGACTTTTCCTTTCTATGGCTACACCTTC
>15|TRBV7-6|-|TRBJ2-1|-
CASSLDRSSYNEQFF
TGTGCCAGCAGCTTGGACAGAAGCTCCTACAATGAGCAGTTCTTC
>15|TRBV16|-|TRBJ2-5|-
CASSQSSRGQETQYF
TGTGCCAGCAGCCAATCGTCCAGGGGACAAGAGACCCAGTACTTC
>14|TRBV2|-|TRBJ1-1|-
CASSGPTGNTEAFF
TGTGCCAGCAGCGGCCCGACAGGAAACACTGAAGCTTTCTTT
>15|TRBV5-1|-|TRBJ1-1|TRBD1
CASSSTGGQGTEAFF
TGCGCCAGCAGCTCAACAGGGGGCCAGGGCACTGAAGCTTTCTTT
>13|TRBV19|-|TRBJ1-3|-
CASRGLGGNTIYF
TGTGCCAGTAGGGGCTTGGGTGGAAACACCATATATTTT
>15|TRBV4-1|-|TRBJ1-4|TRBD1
CASSQRTGVNEKLFF
TGCGCCAGCAGCCAAAGGACAGGGGTTAATGAAAAACTGTTTTTT
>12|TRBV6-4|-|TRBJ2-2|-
CASGEGPGELFF
TGTGCCAGCGGTGAGGGGCCCGGGGAGCTGTTTTTT
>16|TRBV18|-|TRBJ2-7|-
CASSSRTGTKGYEQYF
TGTGCCAGCTCATCCCGAACAGGGACCAAGGGGTACGAGCAGTACTTC
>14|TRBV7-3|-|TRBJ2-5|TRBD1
CASSLGDRKETQYF
TGTGCCAGCAGCTTAGGGGACAGGAAAGAGACCCAGTACTTC
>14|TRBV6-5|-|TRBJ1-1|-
CASRKTGGGTEAFF
TGTGCCAGCAGGAAGACAGGTGGGGGCACTGAAGCTTTCTTT
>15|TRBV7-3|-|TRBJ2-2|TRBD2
CASSLIAGNTGELFF
TGTGCCAGCAGCTTAATAGCGGGGAACACCGGGGAGCTGTTTTTT
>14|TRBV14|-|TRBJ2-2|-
CASSQVQGIGELFF
TGTGCCAGCAGCCAAGTTCAGGGCATCGGGGAGCTGTTTTTT